This TCR beta chain was identified during a study of Ad26.COV2.S vaccination and SARS-CoV-2 variants. Overall study findings and caveats: Responses of spike-specific T cells (both CD8+ and CD4+) reportedly showed substantial breadth after vaccination. Whether participants received vaccine or placebo, their non-spike TCR breadth was similar.

The treatment here: over 15 received Ad26.COV2.S at low or high dose, single or two shots; roughly 5 received placebo; per-sample allocation not given. Sampling took place 63 days after the first vaccine or placebo injection. Details on this clone: Antigen specificity is unknown.

This CDR3 has 13 residues. Per the germline V gene, CDR1 is LGHDT and CDR2 is YNNKEL (reference sequence). The V end lost 7 bases, the J end lost 6 bases, and 16 bases lay between the germline ends. Data came from immunoSEQ multiplex PCR; TCRdb stores just in-frame clones and leaves some out. The sample shows about 320,000 clones, around four fifths of them seen only once. The material sequenced was peripheral blood, taken in a trial of Ad26.COV2.S vaccine versus placebo. The V call is TRBV3-1 (or the pseudogene TRBV3-2), the J call TRBJ2-7, with a tentative D call TRBD2 (6 bases). The receptor comes from a person aged 18-65 years who received the Ad26.COV2.S COVID-19 vaccine or a placebo. The CDR3 DNA reads as TGTGCCAGCACCTCGTCGGTGGGGGGCGAGCAGTACTTC. The encoded protein is CASTSSVGGEQYF.